The clone carrying this T cell receptor beta chain was seen a few times. Its antigen remains unknown. TCRdb reprocessed the RT-PCR reads with MiXCR, giving one entry per CDR3 protein. The profile covers about 530,000 distinct CDR3 sequences, with roughly 13% appearing a single time and around 13% taken by the ten largest. The sample comes from a study of response to subunit inactivated influenza vaccine. Study-wide results and limits: Authors proposed each seasonal influenza vaccination draws in few new T cells.

This CDR3 is built from 16 residues. V shed 5 bases, J shed 7 bases, and the junction held 12 bases outside the gene matches. This chain uses TRBV12-3 or TRBV12-4 with TRBJ2-1; the match to TRBD2 covers 9 bases. The specimen comprised PBMCs from blood, sampled more than 35 days after vaccination. The clonotype comes from a man between 50 and 59 years old who received an inactivated influenza vaccine. The CDR3, as DNA: TGTGCCAGCAGTACCCAAGCGGGAGGATTGGGGAATGAGCAGTTCTTC. Protein sequence: CASSTQAGGLGNEQFF.